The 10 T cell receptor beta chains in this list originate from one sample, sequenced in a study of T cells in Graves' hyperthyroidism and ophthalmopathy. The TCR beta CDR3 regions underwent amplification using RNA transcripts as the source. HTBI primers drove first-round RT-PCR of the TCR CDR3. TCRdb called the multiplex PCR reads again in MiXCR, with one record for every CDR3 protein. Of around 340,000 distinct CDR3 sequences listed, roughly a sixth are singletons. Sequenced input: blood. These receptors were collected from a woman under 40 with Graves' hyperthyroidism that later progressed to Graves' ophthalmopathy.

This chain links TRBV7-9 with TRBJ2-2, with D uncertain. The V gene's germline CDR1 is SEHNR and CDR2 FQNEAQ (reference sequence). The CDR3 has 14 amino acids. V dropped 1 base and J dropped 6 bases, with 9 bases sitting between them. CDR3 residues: CASSLEGSAGELFF. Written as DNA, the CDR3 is TGTGCCAGCAGCTTAGAGGGATCCGCCGGGGAGCTGTTTTTT. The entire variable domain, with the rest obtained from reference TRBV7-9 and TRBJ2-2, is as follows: DTGVSQNPRHKITKRGQNVTFRCDPISEHNRLYWYRQTLGQGPEFLTYFQNEAQLEKSRLLSDRFSAERPKGSFSTLEIQRTEQGDSAMYLCASSLEGSAGELFFGEGSRLTVL.

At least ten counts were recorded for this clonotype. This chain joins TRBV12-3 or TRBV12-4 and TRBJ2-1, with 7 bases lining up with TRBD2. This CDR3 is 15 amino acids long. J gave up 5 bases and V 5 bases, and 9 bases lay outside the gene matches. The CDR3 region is CASSQAGTRDNEQFF. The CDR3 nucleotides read TGTGCCAGCAGTCAAGCGGGAACTAGGGACAATGAGCAGTTCTTC.

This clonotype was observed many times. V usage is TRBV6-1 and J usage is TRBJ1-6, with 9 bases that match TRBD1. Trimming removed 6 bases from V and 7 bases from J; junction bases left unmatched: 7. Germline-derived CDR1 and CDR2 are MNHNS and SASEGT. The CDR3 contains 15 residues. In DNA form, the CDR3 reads TGTGCCAGCAGGGCCGGGACAGGGAGGAATTCACCCCTCCACTTT. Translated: CASRAGTGRNSPLHF.

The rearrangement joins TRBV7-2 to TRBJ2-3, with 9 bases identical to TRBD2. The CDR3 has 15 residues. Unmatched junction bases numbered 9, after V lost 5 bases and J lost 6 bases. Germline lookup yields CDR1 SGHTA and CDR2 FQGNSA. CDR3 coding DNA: TGTGCCAGCAGCCCAACGCAGCGGGGGGCGGATACGCAGTATTTT. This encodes CASSPTQRGADTQYF. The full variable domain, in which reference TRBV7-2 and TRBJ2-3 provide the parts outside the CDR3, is GAGVSQSPSNKVTEKGKDVELRCDPISGHTALYWYRQSLGQGLEFLIYFQGNSAPDKSGLPSDRFSAERTGGSVSTLTIQRTQQEDSAVYLCASSPTQRGADTQYFGPGTRLTVL.

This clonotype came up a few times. The CDR3 sequence is CASSLQNTRWNTEAFF. The CDR3 nucleotides read TGCGCCAGCAGCCTACAAAACACCCGTTGGAACACTGAAGCTTTCTTT. This rearrangement joins TRBV5-1 to TRBJ1-1; D call uncertain. Germline loops: CDR1 SGHRS, CDR2 YFSETQ. The V gene lost 4 bases and the J gene lost 1 base, with 17 bases spanning the gap. The CDR3 runs 16 residues.

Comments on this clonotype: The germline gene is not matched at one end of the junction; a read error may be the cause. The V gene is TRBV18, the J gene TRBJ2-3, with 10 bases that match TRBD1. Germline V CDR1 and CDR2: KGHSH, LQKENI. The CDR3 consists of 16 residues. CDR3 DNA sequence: TGTGCCAGCTCACCGGGACAGGGGTTTTTCACATATACGCAGTATTTT. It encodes CASSPGQGFFTYTQYF.

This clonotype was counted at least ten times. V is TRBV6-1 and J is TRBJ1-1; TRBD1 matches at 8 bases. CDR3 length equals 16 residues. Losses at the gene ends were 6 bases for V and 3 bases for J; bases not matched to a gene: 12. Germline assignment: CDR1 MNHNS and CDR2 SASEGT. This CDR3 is CASRAAGQGSYTEAFF. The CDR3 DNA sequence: TGTGCCAGCAGGGCAGCAGGACAGGGCTCATACACTGAAGCTTTCTTT.

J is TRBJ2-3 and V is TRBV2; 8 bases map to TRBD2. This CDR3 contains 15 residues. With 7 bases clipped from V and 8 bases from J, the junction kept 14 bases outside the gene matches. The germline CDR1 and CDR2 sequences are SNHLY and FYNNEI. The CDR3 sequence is CASISGLAHMATQYF. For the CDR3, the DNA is TGTGCCAGCATCTCCGGACTAGCACACATGGCTACGCAGTATTTT.

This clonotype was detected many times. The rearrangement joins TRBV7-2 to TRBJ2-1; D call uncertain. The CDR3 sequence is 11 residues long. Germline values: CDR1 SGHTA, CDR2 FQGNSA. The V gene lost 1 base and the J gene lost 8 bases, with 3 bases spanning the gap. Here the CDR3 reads CASSLVYEQFF. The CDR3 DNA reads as TGTGCCAGCAGCTTAGTCTATGAGCAGTTCTTC.

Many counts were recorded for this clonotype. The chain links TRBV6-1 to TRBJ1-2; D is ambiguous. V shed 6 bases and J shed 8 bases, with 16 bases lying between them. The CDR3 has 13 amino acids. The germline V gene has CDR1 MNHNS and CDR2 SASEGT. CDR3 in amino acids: CASSIGPFGGYTF. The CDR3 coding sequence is TGTGCCAGCAGCATTGGACCGTTCGGAGGCTACACCTTC.